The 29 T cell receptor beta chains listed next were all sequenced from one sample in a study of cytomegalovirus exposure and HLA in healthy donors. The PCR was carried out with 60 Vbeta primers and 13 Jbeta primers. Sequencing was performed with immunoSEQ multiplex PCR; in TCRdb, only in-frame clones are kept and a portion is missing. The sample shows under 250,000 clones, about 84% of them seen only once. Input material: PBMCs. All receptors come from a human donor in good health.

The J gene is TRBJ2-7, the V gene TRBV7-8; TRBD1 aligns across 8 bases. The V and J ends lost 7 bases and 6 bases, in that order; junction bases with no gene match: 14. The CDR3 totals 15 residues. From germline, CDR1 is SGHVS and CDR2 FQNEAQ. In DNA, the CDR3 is TGTGCCAGCAATGGACAGGGAAGCGTATTAGGCGAGCAGTACTTC. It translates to CASNGQGSVLGEQYF.

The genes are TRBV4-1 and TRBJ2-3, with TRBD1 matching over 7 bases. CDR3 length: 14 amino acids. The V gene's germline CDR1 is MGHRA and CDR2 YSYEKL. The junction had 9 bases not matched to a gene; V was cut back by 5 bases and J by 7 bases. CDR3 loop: CASSTRLTGNTQYF. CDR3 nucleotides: TGCGCCAGCAGCACCCGATTGACAGGGAATACGCAGTATTTT.

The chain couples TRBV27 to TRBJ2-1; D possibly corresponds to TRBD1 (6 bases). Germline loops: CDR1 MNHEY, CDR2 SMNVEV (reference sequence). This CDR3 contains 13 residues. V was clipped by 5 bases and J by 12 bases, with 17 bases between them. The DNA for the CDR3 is TGTGCCAGCAGTCACCGAACGGACAGCGGGCAGTTCTTC. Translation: CASSHRTDSGQFF.

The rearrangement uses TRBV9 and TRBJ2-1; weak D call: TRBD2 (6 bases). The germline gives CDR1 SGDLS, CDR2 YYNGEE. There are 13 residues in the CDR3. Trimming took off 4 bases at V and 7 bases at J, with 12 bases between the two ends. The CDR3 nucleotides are TGTGCCAGCAGCCCTGAGGGACTTAATGAGCAGTTCTTC. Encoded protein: CASSPEGLNEQFF. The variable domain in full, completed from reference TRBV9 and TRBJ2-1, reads DSGVTQTPKHLITATGQRVTLRCSPRSGDLSVYWYQQSLDQGLQFLIQYYNGEERAKGNILERFSAQQFPDLHSELNLSSLELGDSALYFCASSPEGLNEQFFGPGTRLTVL.

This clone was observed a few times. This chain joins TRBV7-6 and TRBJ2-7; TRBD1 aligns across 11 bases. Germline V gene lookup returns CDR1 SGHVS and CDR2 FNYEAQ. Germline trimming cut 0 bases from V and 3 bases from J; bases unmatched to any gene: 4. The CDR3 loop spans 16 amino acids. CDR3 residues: CASSLAGTGGVYEQYF. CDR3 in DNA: TGTGCCAGCAGCTTAGCCGGGACAGGGGGAGTCTACGAGCAGTACTTC.

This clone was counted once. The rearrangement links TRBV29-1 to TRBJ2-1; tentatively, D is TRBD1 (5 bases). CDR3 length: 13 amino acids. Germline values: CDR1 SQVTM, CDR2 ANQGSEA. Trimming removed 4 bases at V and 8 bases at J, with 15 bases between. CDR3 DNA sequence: TGCAGCGTTGCCCCAACAGGTCTGCATGAGCAGTTCTTC. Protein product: CSVAPTGLHEQFF.

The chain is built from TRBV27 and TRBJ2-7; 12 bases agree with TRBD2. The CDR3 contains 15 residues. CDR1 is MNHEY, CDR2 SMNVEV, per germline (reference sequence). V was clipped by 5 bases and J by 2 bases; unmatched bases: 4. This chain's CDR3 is CASSMTSGRTYEQYF. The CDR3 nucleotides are TGTGCCAGCAGTATGACTAGCGGGAGAACCTACGAGCAGTACTTC.

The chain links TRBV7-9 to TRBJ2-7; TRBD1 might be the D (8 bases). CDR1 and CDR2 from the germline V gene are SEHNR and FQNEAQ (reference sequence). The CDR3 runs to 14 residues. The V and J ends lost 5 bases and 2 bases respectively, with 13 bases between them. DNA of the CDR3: TGTGCCAGCAGCGTACAGGGGGGGACCTACGAGCAGTACTTC. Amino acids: CASSVQGGTYEQYF. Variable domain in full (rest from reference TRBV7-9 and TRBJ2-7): DTGVSQNPRHKITKRGQNVTFRCDPISEHNRLYWYRQTLGQGPEFLTYFQNEAQLEKSRLLSDRFSAERPKGSFSTLEIQRTEQGDSAMYLCASSVQGGTYEQYFGPGTRLTVT.

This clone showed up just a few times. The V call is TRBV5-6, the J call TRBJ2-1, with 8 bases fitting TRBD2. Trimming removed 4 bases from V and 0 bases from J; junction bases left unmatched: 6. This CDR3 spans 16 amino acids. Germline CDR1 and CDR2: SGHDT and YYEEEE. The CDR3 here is CASSPVAGISYNEQFF. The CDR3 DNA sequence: TGTGCCAGCAGCCCAGTAGCGGGGATCTCCTACAATGAGCAGTTCTTC.

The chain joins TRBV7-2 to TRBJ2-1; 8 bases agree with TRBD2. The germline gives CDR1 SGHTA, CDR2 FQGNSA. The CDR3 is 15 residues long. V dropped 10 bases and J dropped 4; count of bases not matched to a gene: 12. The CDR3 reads CATGVAGPTYNEQFF. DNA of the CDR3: TGTGCCACCGGTGTAGCGGGACCCACTTACAATGAGCAGTTCTTC.

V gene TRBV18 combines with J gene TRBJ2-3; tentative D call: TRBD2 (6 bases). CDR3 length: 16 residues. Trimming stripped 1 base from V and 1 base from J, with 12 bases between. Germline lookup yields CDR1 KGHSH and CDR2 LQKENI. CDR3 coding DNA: TGTGCCAGCTCACCACGGCCGGGAGCGGGCACAGATACGCAGTATTTT. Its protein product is CASSPRPGAGTDTQYF.

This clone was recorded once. In DNA, the CDR3 is TGTGCCAGCAGCCCTGGGCCTAGCGAACAAGAGACCCAGTACTTC. The encoded protein is CASSPGPSEQETQYF. The chain recombines TRBV7-8 with TRBJ2-5, with D perhaps matching TRBD2 (6 bases). The V gene lost 5 bases and the J gene lost 2 bases, with 15 bases spanning the gap. The CDR3 loop spans 15 amino acids. In germline, CDR1 is SGHVS, CDR2 FQNEAQ.

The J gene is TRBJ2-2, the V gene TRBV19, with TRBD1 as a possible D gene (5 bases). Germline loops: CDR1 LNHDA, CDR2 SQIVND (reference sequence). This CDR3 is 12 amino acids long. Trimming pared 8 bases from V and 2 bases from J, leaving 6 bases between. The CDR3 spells CASQGNTGELFF. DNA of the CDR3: TGTGCCAGTCAGGGTAACACCGGGGAGCTGTTTTTT.

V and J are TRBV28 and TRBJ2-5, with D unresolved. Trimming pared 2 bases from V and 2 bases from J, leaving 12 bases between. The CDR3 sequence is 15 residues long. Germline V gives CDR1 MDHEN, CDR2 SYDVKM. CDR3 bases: TGTGCCAGCAGTTTAGAAACAGACCTACAAGAGACCCAGTACTTC. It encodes CASSLETDLQETQYF.

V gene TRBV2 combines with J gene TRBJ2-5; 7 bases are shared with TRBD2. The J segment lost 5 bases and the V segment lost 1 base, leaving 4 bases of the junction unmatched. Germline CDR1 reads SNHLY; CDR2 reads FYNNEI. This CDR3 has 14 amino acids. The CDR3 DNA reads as TGTGCCAGCAGTGAAGGGTGGGGGGGGGAGACCCAGTACTTC. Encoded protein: CASSEGWGGETQYF.

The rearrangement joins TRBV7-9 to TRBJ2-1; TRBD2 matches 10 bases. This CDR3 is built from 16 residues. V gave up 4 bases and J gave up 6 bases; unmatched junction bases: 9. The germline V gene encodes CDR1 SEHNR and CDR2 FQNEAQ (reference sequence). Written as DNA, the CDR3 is TGTGCCAGCAGCTCGATGCTAGCGGGAGTTTCCAATGAGCAGTTCTTC. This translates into CASSSMLAGVSNEQFF.

CDR3 nucleotide sequence: TGCGCCAGCAGCCAAGTACAGGGCTATGGCTACACCTTC. It is translated as CASSQVQGYGYTF. This chain uses TRBV4-3 with TRBJ1-2; possible D gene TRBD1, 6 bases. The germline gives CDR1 LGHNA, CDR2 YSLEER. The CDR3 covers 13 residues. Trimming took off 1 base at V and 4 bases at J, with 7 bases between the two ends.

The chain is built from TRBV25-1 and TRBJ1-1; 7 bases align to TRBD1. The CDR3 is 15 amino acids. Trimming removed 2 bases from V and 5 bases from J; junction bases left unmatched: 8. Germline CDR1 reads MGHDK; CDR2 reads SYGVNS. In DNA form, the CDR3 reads TGTGCCAGCAGTGAAGGGGCAGGGGGTTATACTGAAGCTTTCTTT. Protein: CASSEGAGGYTEAFF.

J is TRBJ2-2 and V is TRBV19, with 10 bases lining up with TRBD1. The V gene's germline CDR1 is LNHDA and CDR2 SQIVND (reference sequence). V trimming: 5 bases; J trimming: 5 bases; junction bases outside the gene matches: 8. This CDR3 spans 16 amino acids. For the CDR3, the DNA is TGTGCCAGTAGTGGCCGGGACAGGGGTAGAACCGGGGAGCTGTTTTTT. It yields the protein CASSGRDRGRTGELFF. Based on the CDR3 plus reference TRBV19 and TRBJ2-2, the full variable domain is DGGITQSPKYLFRKEGQNVTLSCEQNLNHDAMYWYRQDPGQGLRLIYYSQIVNDFQKGDIAEGYSVSREKKESFPLTVTSAQKNPTAFYLCASSGRDRGRTGELFFGEGSRLTVL.

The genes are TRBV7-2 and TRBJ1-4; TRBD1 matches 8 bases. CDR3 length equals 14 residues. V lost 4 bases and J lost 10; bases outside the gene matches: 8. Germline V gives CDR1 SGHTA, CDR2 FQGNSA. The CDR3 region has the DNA TGTGCCAGCAGCTCTCAGGGGGCAGGGGGAAAACTGTTTTTT. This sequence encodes CASSSQGAGGKLFF.

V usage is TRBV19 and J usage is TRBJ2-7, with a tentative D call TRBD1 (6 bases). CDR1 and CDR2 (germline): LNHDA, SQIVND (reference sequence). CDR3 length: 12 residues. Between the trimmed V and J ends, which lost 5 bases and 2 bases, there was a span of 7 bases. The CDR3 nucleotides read TGTGCCAGTAGTGGACAGACCTACGAGCAGTACTTC. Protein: CASSGQTYEQYF.

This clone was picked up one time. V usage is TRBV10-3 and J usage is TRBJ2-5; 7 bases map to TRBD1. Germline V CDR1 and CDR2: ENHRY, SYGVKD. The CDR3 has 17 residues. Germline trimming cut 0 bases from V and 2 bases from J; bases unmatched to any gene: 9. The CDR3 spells CAISESPRTGPQETQYF. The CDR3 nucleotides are TGTGCCATCAGTGAGTCCCCCCGGACAGGCCCGCAAGAGACCCAGTACTTC.

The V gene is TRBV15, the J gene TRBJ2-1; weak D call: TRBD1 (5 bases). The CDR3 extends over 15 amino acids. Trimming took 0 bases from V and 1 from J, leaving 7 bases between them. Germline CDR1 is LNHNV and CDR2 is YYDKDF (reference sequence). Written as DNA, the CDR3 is TGTGCCACCAGCAGAGACAGGGATTCCTACAATGAGCAGTTCTTC. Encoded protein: CATSRDRDSYNEQFF.

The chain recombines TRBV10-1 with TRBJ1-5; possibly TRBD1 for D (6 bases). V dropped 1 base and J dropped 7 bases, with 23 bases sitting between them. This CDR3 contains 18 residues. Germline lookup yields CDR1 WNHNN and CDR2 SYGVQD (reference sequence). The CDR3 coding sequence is TGCGCCAGCAGTGAGTTAAGGGGGGGAGTCTGCTGTTGGCAGCCCCAGCATTTT. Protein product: CASSELRGGVCCWQPQHF.

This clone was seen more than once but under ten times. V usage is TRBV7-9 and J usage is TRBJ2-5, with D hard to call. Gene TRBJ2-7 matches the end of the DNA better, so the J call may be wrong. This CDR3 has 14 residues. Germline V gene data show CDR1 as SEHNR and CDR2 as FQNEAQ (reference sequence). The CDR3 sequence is CASSADSSPYEQYF. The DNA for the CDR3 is TGTGCCAGCAGCGCCGACTCATCCCCCTACGAGCAGTACTTC.

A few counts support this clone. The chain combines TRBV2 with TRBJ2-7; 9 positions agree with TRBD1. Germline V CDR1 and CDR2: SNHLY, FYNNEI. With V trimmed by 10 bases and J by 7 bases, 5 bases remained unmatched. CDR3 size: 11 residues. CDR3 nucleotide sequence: TGTGCCAAACAGGGGGCGGGGGAGCAGTACTTC. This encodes CAKQGAGEQYF. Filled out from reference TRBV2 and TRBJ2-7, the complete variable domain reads EPEVTQTPSHQVTQMGQEVILRCVPISNHLYFYWYRQILGQKVEFLVSFYNNEISEKSEIFDDQFSVERPDGSNFTLKIRSTKLEDSAMYFCAKQGAGEQYFGPGTRLTVT.

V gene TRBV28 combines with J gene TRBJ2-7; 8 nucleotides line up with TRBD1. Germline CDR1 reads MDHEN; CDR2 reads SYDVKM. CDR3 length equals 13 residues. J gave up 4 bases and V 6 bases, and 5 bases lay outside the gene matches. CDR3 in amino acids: CASRQGATYEQYF. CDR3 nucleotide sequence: TGTGCCAGCAGGCAGGGGGCGACTTACGAGCAGTACTTC.

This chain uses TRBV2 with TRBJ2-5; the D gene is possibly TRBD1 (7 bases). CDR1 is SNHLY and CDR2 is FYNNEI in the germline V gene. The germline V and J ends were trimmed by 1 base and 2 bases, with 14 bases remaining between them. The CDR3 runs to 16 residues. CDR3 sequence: CASSEDGRGRQETQYF. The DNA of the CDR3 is TGTGCCAGCAGTGAAGACGGCAGGGGGAGGCAAGAGACCCAGTACTTC.

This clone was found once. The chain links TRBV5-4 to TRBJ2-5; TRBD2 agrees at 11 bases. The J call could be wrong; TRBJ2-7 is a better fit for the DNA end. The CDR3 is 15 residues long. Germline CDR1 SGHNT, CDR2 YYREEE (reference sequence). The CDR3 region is CASSISGRVAYEQYF. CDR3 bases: TGTGCCAGCAGCATTAGCGGGAGGGTCGCGTACGAGCAGTACTTC.